These T cell receptor beta chains were read from a single sample in a study of blood T cell repertoires in COVID-19. Some clones are missing from TCRdb's copy, which holds only in-frame ones; the method was immunoSEQ multiplex PCR. Seen here are a few hundred thousand clones, 80% observed once, and the top ten hold around 7.3%. What was sequenced was peripheral blood. All receptors derive from an older woman with acute or convalescent COVID-19. The CDR3 runs from the conserved cysteine through the conserved F or W. Fields, in order: V gene, clone size, J gene, CDR3 protein. Not all rows give a size; the values are once, few, many and, for expanded clones, a class.

TRBV4-3	once	TRBJ2-5	CASSLDASGGALETQYF
TRBV29-1	-	TRBJ1-3	CSGRDSRNTIYF
TRBV5-1	-	TRBJ1-1	CASSLDPVSAEAFF
TRBV7-3	once	TRBJ2-5	CASSPRGVHETQYF
TRBV5-1	once	TRBJ1-1	CASSRADRAGEAFF
TRBV12-3/TRBV12-4	-	TRBJ2-2	CATLRERGGELFF
TRBV5-1	few	TRBJ2-6	CASKSSDSSPGANVLTF
TRBV18	-	TRBJ1-1	CASSPGQQTEAFF
TRBV24-1	-	TRBJ1-1	CATRDRGRFATEAFF
TRBV3-1/TRBV3-2	-	TRBJ2-7	CASSQVSGQGYEQYF
TRBV3-1/TRBV3-2	few	TRBJ1-1	CASSQGGRGNTEAFF
TRBV21-1	-	TRBJ2-5	CASSKIRWTSGNQETQYF
TRBV4-1	-	TRBJ2-1	CASGRGRGGYNEQFF
TRBV10-3	-	TRBJ1-5	CAIRTDRNQPQHF
TRBV7-3	-	TRBJ1-4	CASSPGQNEKLFF
TRBV28	-	TRBJ1-5	CASSIPDGNQLHQPQHF
TRBV7-9	few	TRBJ1-1	CASSLVVTEAFF
TRBV3-1/TRBV3-2	-	TRBJ1-2	CASTSGGVGYTF
TRBV9	-	TRBJ2-3	CASSVGRPGAKQDTQYF
TRBV2	once	TRBJ2-2	CASSPDTGELFF
TRBV18	-	TRBJ2-7	CASSPTSGGAYEQYF
TRBV7-9	-	TRBJ2-2	CASSPRTLNTGELFF
TRBV7-8	-	TRBJ2-5	CASSYYRGRGETQYF
TRBV12-3/TRBV12-4	-	TRBJ1-2	CASSLTGYGYTF
TRBV5-4	-	TRBJ1-2	CASSGEQGGSNTF
TRBV18	-	TRBJ2-5	CASSQDREVQETQYF
TRBV18	once	TRBJ2-3	CASSPSTGTRLGYF
TRBV6-2/TRBV6-3	-	TRBJ1-2	CASSYSTGPYGYTF
TRBV24-1	-	TRBJ1-2	CATSDPGQGSYGYTF
TRBV6-5	-	TRBJ2-1	CASSYGGIGSYNEQFF
TRBV15	-	TRBJ2-7	CATSRGSVGAYEQYF
TRBV29-1	-	TRBJ2-1	CSVEEANRLAGGNEQFF
TRBV6-2/TRBV6-3	-	TRBJ2-7	CASSYSQTGGEQYF
TRBV6-5	-	TRBJ1-1	CASNSGQSTEAFF
TRBV24-1	-	TRBJ2-3	CATSDYRGYTDTQYF
TRBV2	-	TRBJ2-7	CASSAGGTGSYEQYF
TRBV3-1/TRBV3-2	-	TRBJ2-5	CASSQNWGGSDETQYF
TRBV6-2/TRBV6-3	-	TRBJ2-7	CASSGPTSGGRSRYEQYF
TRBV2	-	TRBJ2-7	CASKAGGTMYEQYF
TRBV15	few	TRBJ1-4	CATSRGGDREKLFF
TRBV6-2/TRBV6-3	-	TRBJ2-5	CASSYDGFRGTQYF
TRBV13	-	TRBJ2-4	CASSLWSTDIQYF
TRBV2	-	TRBJ2-3	CASKEAGGSTQYF
TRBV11-2	few	TRBJ1-2	CASSFLGTNYGYTF
TRBV24-1	-	TRBJ2-2	CAAGRGTGELFF
TRBV11-3	-	TRBJ2-5	CASSPRGGAISETQYF
TRBV5-6	once	TRBJ2-3	CASSGTGLVYTQYF
TRBV5-6	-	TRBJ1-3	CASSLLGHGSGNTIYF
TRBV5-1	-	TRBJ2-3	CASSPISLAGGTDTQYF
TRBV6-5	-	TRBJ1-6	CASSYTGGDSPLHF